What follows describes a single TCR beta chain. Generated by immunoSEQ multiplex PCR, the TCRdb table keeps only in-frame clones and is missing some. Of fewer than 300,000 clones detected, approximately 90% appear once; the ten largest clones hold about 1.2%. These data belong to a study of blood T cell repertoires in COVID-19. The V and J ends lost 2 bases and 5 bases respectively, with 10 bases between them. The CDR3 runs 14 residues. Germline values: CDR1 SGHDT, CDR2 YYEEEE. This sequence originates from a woman in her thirties or forties with acute COVID-19. The sample was PBMCs or T cells enriched from blood (not recorded which). The chain joins TRBV5-6 to TRBJ2-2, with TRBD1 as a possible D gene (6 bases). The CDR3 coding sequence is TGTGCCAGCAGCTTACAGGGTCCAACCGGGGAGCTGTTTTTT. Its translation: CASSLQGPTGELFF.